The 18 T cell receptor beta chains reported below all come from one sample, sequenced in a study of PD-1 blockade in classical Hodgkin lymphoma. Time point described: cycle 4 day 1 (C4D1), after 6 weeks of nivolumab. All patients experienced relapse after autologous stem cell transplantation, and brentuximab vedotin exposure was variable. The table came from immunoSEQ multiplex PCR; TCRdb's copy has only in-frame clones and leaves some out. The table shows 40,000 to 55,000 clones, with 78% occurring only once. Sequences were derived from peripheral blood mononuclear cells (PBMCs), sampled before the fourth cycle of nivolumab. Every receptor here comes from a human donor with classical Hodgkin lymphoma.

The chain is built from TRBV4-2 and TRBJ1-1; D uncertain. Germline V gene data show CDR1 as LGHNA and CDR2 as YNFKEQ. This CDR3 region has 14 residues. Trimming took off 0 bases at V and 1 base at J, with 6 bases between the two ends. The CDR3, as DNA: TGTGCCAGCAGCCAAGAACACCCGAACACTGAAGCTTTCTTT. Translating gives CASSQEHPNTEAFF.

The gene calls are TRBV6-6 and TRBJ2-7; D possibly corresponds to TRBD1 (5 bases). V was cut by 2 bases and J by 1 base, with 15 bases left in between. CDR1 is MNHNY, CDR2 SVGAGI, per germline (reference sequence). There are 16 residues in the CDR3. CDR3 loop: CASSYGARGSSYEQYF. The CDR3 coding sequence is TGTGCCAGCAGTTACGGGGCTAGAGGATCGTCCTACGAGCAGTACTTC.

The chain combines TRBV29-1 with TRBJ2-7, with D perhaps TRBD2 (5 bases). CDR3 length: 13 amino acids. Trimming removed 4 bases at V and 7 bases at J, with 17 bases between. Germline CDR1 reads SQVTM; CDR2 reads ANQGSEA. This CDR3 reads CSVGLNPTGEQYF. The CDR3 DNA is TGCAGCGTTGGACTGAATCCTACGGGGGAGCAGTACTTC.

A note on this clone: The sample contains more than one DNA sequence encoding this CDR3. This chain joins TRBV19 and TRBJ1-4; D call uncertain. Germline V gene sequence: CDR1 LNHDA, CDR2 SQIVND (reference sequence). The CDR3 covers 14 residues. The V end was cut by 4 bases, the J end by 0 bases, with 6 bases between. CDR3 protein: CASSTGATNEKLFF. Here the CDR3 DNA reads TGTGCCAGTAGTACTGGGGCAACTAATGAAAAACTGTTTTTT. Using reference TRBV19 and TRBJ1-4 for the parts outside the CDR3, the full variable domain is DGGITQSPKYLFRKEGQNVTLSCEQNLNHDAMYWYRQDPGQGLRLIYYSQIVNDFQKGDIAEGYSVSREKKESFPLTVTSAQKNPTAFYLCASSTGATNEKLFFGSGTQLSVL.

This clone was seen a few times. The chain recombines TRBV18 with TRBJ1-2, with TRBD1 as a possible D gene (5 bases). The CDR3 has 12 residues. With 8 bases removed from V and 2 bases from J, the gap between germline ends came to 9 bases. Germline V lookup: CDR1 KGHSH, CDR2 LQKENI. As DNA, the CDR3 is TGTGCCAGCCGGGACGGGAACTATGGCTACACCTTC. Its translation is CASRDGNYGYTF.

V and J are TRBV9 and TRBJ1-5, with D hard to call. The CDR3 is made up of 15 amino acids. Trimming left V 0 bases short and J 6 bases short, with 13 bases between. Per the germline V gene, CDR1 is SGDLS and CDR2 is YYNGEE. Here the CDR3 reads CASSVGSGGVQPQHF. The CDR3 nucleotides read TGTGCCAGCAGCGTAGGTTCTGGCGGGGTTCAGCCCCAGCATTTT.

The V call is TRBV5-8, the J call TRBJ2-7; maybe TRBD1 (6 bases). V was cut by 0 bases and J by 3 bases, with 13 bases left in between. Germline V lookup: CDR1 SGHTS, CDR2 YDEGEE. The CDR3 covers 15 residues. The CDR3 nucleotides read TGTGCCAGCAGCTTGGGACAGGCCCACTACTACGAGCAGTACTTC. It translates to CASSLGQAHYYEQYF.

The chain combines TRBV6-6 with TRBJ1-1; 9 nucleotides line up with TRBD1. The CDR3 spans 14 residues. With V trimmed by 10 bases and J by 4 bases, 10 bases remained unmatched. The germline V gene has CDR1 MNHNY and CDR2 SVGAGI (reference sequence). The CDR3 bases are TGTGCCACCTACAGGGGGCGCGGGGGCACTGAAGCTTTCTTT. Its protein product is CATYRGRGGTEAFF.

The chain recombines TRBV4-3 with TRBJ1-5, with D unclear. CDR1 and CDR2 from the germline V gene are LGHNA and YSLEER. Trimming removed 0 bases at V and 7 bases at J, with 7 bases between. This CDR3 comprises 13 residues. The CDR3 sequence: CASSQDLVQPQHF. The CDR3 nucleotides are TGCGCCAGCAGCCAAGATCTGGTCCAGCCCCAGCATTTT.

This chain joins TRBV11-2 and TRBJ1-1; D is unclear. V gave up 2 bases and J gave up 2 bases, with 12 bases separating them. The CDR3 contains 15 residues. Germline V gene lookup returns CDR1 SGHAT and CDR2 FQNNGV. The CDR3 loop reads CASSLLRLSNTEAFF. The DNA for the CDR3 is TGTGCCAGCAGCTTACTCCGCCTATCAAACACTGAAGCTTTCTTT.

The table lists this clone with a few counts. The chain links TRBV7-2 to TRBJ2-6, with D unresolved. The CDR3 contains 17 residues. CDR1 and CDR2 from the germline V gene are SGHTA and FQGNSA. The V gene lost 1 base and the J gene lost 0 bases, with 10 bases spanning the gap. CDR3 sequence (DNA): TGTGCCAGCAGCTTAGTGGGTGTTTACTCTGGGGCCAACGTCCTGACTTTC. Its protein product is CASSLVGVYSGANVLTF.

The chain is built from TRBV5-6 and TRBJ1-5, with D unresolved. Germline CDR1 is SGHDT and CDR2 is YYEEEE. The ends were cut back, 4 bases at V and 3 bases at J, with 11 bases in the middle. The CDR3 is 14 residues long. The CDR3 is CASSLWGINQPQHF. CDR3 DNA sequence: TGTGCCAGCAGCCTCTGGGGAATCAATCAGCCCCAGCATTTT.

This clone was seen a single time. J is TRBJ2-3 and V is TRBV27; 12 bases are a match to TRBD2. Trimming removed 11 bases from V and 1 base from J; junction bases left unmatched: 10. The CDR3 sequence is 16 residues long. Germline-derived CDR1 and CDR2 are MNHEY and SMNVEV (reference sequence). CDR3 DNA: TGTGCCTCGCACACCAGACTAGCGGGGGGCACAGATACGCAGTATTTT. It is translated as CASHTRLAGGTDTQYF.

The DNA for the CDR3 is TGTGCCAGCAGTGACCGGACAGGGATGGGTTACGAGCAGTACTTC. It encodes CASSDRTGMGYEQYF. The chain employs TRBV2 and TRBJ2-7, with 8 bases lining up with TRBD1. This CDR3 comprises 15 residues. Looked up from germline, CDR1 is SNHLY and CDR2 is FYNNEI. With V trimmed by 3 bases and J by 4 bases, 8 bases remained unmatched.

This chain links TRBV19 with TRBJ2-2; D possibly uses TRBD1 or TRBD2 (5 bases each). The CDR3 totals 14 residues. Trimming removed 10 bases at V and 2 bases at J, with 14 bases between. The V gene's germline CDR1 is LNHDA and CDR2 SQIVND (reference sequence). This CDR3 is CAIRGLANTGELFF. The CDR3 nucleotides are TGTGCCATCCGGGGCCTAGCTAACACCGGGGAGCTGTTTTTT.

The chain couples TRBV19 to TRBJ1-1, with 7 bases that match TRBD1. This CDR3 is 15 amino acids long. The V and J ends lost 5 bases and 4 bases, in that order; junction bases with no gene match: 10. Germline V CDR1 and CDR2: LNHDA, SQIVND (reference sequence). CDR3 DNA sequence: TGTGCCAGTAGTTCTCACAGGGGCCGTAGCACTGAAGCTTTCTTT. Translated, it gives CASSSHRGRSTEAFF.

The J gene is TRBJ2-1, the V gene TRBV28; no reliable D call. The germline V and J ends were trimmed by 6 bases and 11 bases, with 11 bases remaining between them. Looked up from germline, CDR1 is MDHEN and CDR2 is SYDVKM. The CDR3 has 11 amino acids. This chain's CDR3 is CASSSSFKQFF. CDR3 coding DNA: TGTGCCAGCAGCTCCTCGTTCAAGCAGTTCTTC.

The chain links TRBV5-4 to TRBJ2-3; 7 nucleotides agree with TRBD1. The CDR3 has 15 residues. Germline V gene data show CDR1 as SGHNT and CDR2 as YYREEE (reference sequence). J was trimmed by 1 base and V by 3 bases; bases with no gene match: 5. The CDR3 spells CASSSQDRGTDTQYF. CDR3 coding DNA: TGTGCCAGCAGCTCGCAAGACAGGGGCACAGATACGCAGTATTTT.